One sample yielded the 27 T cell receptor beta chains listed below, sequenced in a study of T cell repertoires in cytomegalovirus infection (dated by TCRdb to about 2019). The treatment or condition label for this specimen denotes: in vitro stimulation with specific CMV peptide epitopes to enrich CMV-specific T cells. These receptors lack a known antigen. The run used an Illumina HiSeq 1500. TCRdb reprocessing: public reads trimmed at Q25 with fastp, clones called with MiXCR, in-frame beta chains kept. Identical CDR3 protein sequences are pooled into one entry, listed with their most common genes and DNA. The sample data list hundreds of thousands of distinct CDR3 sequences, and 30% to 40% of these were observed just once. The top ten clonotypes cover 11% to 15% of the sample. The material sequenced was cultured CD8+ T cells from PBMCs, taken from culture after CMV antigen stimulation. The source is a human donor in good health (CMV status not recorded). Some clones in this sample may be carry-over from other donors' samples.

Only a few counts were recorded for this clonotype. The rearrangement joins TRBV14 to TRBJ2-3; TRBD2 is a possible D gene (6 bases). The CDR3 is made up of 14 amino acids. Germline loops: CDR1 SGHDN, CDR2 FVKESK. V lost 4 bases and J 5 bases, leaving 13 bases between the germline ends. CDR3 in DNA: TGTGCCAGCAGCCCCCGGCGGGGAGGAGATACGCAGTATTTT. Translating it yields CASSPRRGGDTQYF.

The genes are TRBV6-2 or TRBV6-3 and TRBJ2-1, with 15 bases lining up with TRBD2. The length of the CDR3 is 15 residues. Germline V lookup: CDR1 MNHEY, CDR2 SVGEGT. With 4 bases clipped from V and 9 bases from J, the junction kept 4 bases outside the gene matches. This CDR3 reads CASSWTSGGAVEQFF. As DNA, the CDR3 is TGTGCCAGCAGTTGGACTAGCGGGGGGGCCGTTGAGCAGTTCTTC.

Many counts were recorded for this clonotype. The chain joins TRBV12-3 or TRBV12-4 to TRBJ1-3, with D maybe TRBD1 (5 bases). Trimming removed 6 bases from V and 4 bases from J, with 13 bases in between. This CDR3 spans 14 amino acids. CDR3 region: CASRSGTYGNTIYF. The CDR3, as DNA: TGTGCCAGCAGGTCCGGGACGTACGGAAACACCATATATTTT.

This chain connects TRBV20-1 to TRBJ2-5, with 9 positions matching TRBD1. J lost 1 base, V lost 1 base, and 7 bases had no gene match. There are 16 residues in the CDR3. Germline V gene lookup returns CDR1 DFQATT and CDR2 SNEGSKA (reference sequence). The DNA of the CDR3 is TGCAGTGCTAGAGGGACAGGGGTCTCTTCCCAAGAGACCCAGTACTTC. It specifies CSARGTGVSSQETQYF.

This rearrangement joins TRBV29-1 to TRBJ1-5; 7 nucleotides align to TRBD1. Germline assignment: CDR1 SQVTM and CDR2 ANQGSEA. CDR3 size: 14 residues. Losses at the gene ends were 6 bases for V and 2 bases for J; bases not matched to a gene: 7. The CDR3 nucleotides are TGCAGCGTCCAGGGGGGGTCCGGCAATCAGCCCCAGCATTTT. Translation: CSVQGGSGNQPQHF.

This clonotype was picked up many times. The genes are TRBV7-2 and TRBJ2-3; TRBD2 aligns across 7 bases. The junction had 13 bases not matched to a gene; V was cut back by 3 bases and J by 4 bases. The V gene's germline CDR1 is SGHTA and CDR2 FQGNSA. The length of the CDR3 is 17 residues. The CDR3 sequence is CASSLYLAVPPADTQYF. CDR3 sequence (DNA): TGTGCCAGCAGCTTGTATCTAGCGGTTCCCCCGGCAGATACGCAGTATTTT.

This chain joins TRBV5-1 and TRBJ1-5; the D is unclear. The V end was cut by 4 bases, the J end by 1 base, with 18 bases between. This CDR3 has 17 residues. The germline V gene has CDR1 SGHRS and CDR2 YFSETQ. For the CDR3, the DNA is TGCGCCAGCAGCCCGGGAGGTCTAAAGGAGAGCAATCAGCCCCAGCATTTT. It is translated as CASSPGGLKESNQPQHF.

The genes are TRBV7-9 and TRBJ2-5; D unresolved. Germline V gene sequence: CDR1 SEHNR, CDR2 FQNEAQ (reference sequence). The CDR3 is 14 amino acids. The V gene lost 1 base and the J gene lost 5 bases, with 11 bases spanning the gap. In DNA form, the CDR3 reads TGTGCCAGCAGCTTAGTGGGTATCGGGGAGACCCAGTACTTC. Its protein is CASSLVGIGETQYF.

This clonotype came up many times. V is TRBV7-9 and J is TRBJ1-1; perhaps TRBD1 as D (6 bases). V was cut by 1 base and J by 4 bases, with 13 bases left in between. CDR1 is SEHNR, CDR2 FQNEAQ, per germline (reference sequence). The CDR3 covers 15 residues. The CDR3 coding sequence is TGTGCCAGCAGCTTAGATGTGGTCAGGGGCACTGAAGCTTTCTTT. It specifies CASSLDVVRGTEAFF.

This clonotype was detected ten times or more. The CDR3, as DNA: TGTGCCAGCAGTTTATCAGGACAGGGGGCCCTCTCGAACACTGAAGCTTTCTTT. The encoded protein is CASSLSGQGALSNTEAFF. V is TRBV12-3 or TRBV12-4 and J is TRBJ1-1; the match to TRBD1 covers 11 bases. The V and J ends lost 2 bases and 1 base, in that order; junction bases with no gene match: 9. This CDR3 has 18 amino acids.

This clonotype was seen repeatedly, ten times or more. The rearrangement joins TRBV7-8 to TRBJ2-1; D remains unclear. V dropped 6 bases and J dropped 0 bases, with 15 bases sitting between them. Germline values: CDR1 SGHVS, CDR2 FQNEAQ. The CDR3 is 16 residues long. CDR3 amino acids: CASRLNYKSSYNEQFF. The CDR3 nucleotides read TGTGCCAGCAGGCTAAACTACAAGAGCTCCTACAATGAGCAGTTCTTC.

This clonotype was counted at least ten times. The CDR3 DNA sequence: TGTGCCAGCAGCTTAATGGTAGCGGGGAATCTACCCTACACAGATACGCAGTATTTT. Translated: CASSLMVAGNLPYTDTQYF. V and J are TRBV7-8 and TRBJ2-3, with 8 bases matching TRBD2. Germline CDR1 and CDR2: SGHVS and FQNEAQ. This CDR3 region has 19 residues. Trimming removed 2 bases from V and 2 bases from J; junction bases left unmatched: 15. The full variable domain, with the rest looked up from reference TRBV7-8 and TRBJ2-3, is GAGVSQSPRYKVAKRGQDVALRCDPISGHVSLFWYQQALGQGPEFLTYFQNEAQLDKSGLPSDRFFAERPEGSVSTLKIQRTQQEDSAVYLCASSLMVAGNLPYTDTQYFGPGTRLTVL.

The gene calls are TRBV11-3 and TRBJ2-1; 7 bases are shared with TRBD2. CDR1 and CDR2 (germline): SGHNT, YENEEA. The J segment lost 5 bases and the V segment lost 4 bases, leaving 20 bases of the junction unmatched. This CDR3 has 19 amino acids. The CDR3 bases are TGTGCCAGCAGCTCACGAGACCGGGCTATGGGGGGGGTCCACAATGAGCAGTTCTTC. Its translation is CASSSRDRAMGGVHNEQFF.

This clonotype was counted between two and nine times. The chain employs TRBV4-1 and TRBJ2-5, with D unclear. The V end lost 2 bases, the J end lost 2 bases, and 6 bases lay between the germline ends. CDR1 and CDR2 from the germline V gene are MGHRA and YSYEKL. The CDR3 runs to 13 residues. The CDR3 DNA reads TGCGCCAGCAGCCAACCTCTTCAAGAGACCCAGTACTTC. Its protein product is CASSQPLQETQYF.

The chain carries TRBV9 and TRBJ2-3; tentatively, D is TRBD1 (5 bases). V was cut by 3 bases and J by 0 bases, with 14 bases left in between. Germline V gene data show CDR1 as SGDLS and CDR2 as YYNGEE. This CDR3 has 16 residues. The CDR3 nucleotides are TGTGCCAGCAGCGAAGCAGGGAAACGGAGCACAGATACGCAGTATTTT. Translation: CASSEAGKRSTDTQYF.

This clonotype was observed a few times. The V call is TRBV6-2 or TRBV6-3, the J call TRBJ2-7, with 9 bases fitting TRBD1. This CDR3 is 18 amino acids long. V dropped 0 bases and J dropped 0; count of bases not matched to a gene: 9. Germline loops: CDR1 MNHEY, CDR2 SVGEGT. CDR3 sequence reads: CASSYSELGQGSSYEQYF. DNA for the CDR3: TGTGCCAGCAGTTACTCGGAATTAGGACAGGGGAGCTCCTACGAGCAGTACTTC.

This clonotype has just a few counts. The chain links TRBV6-6 to TRBJ1-2; D remains ambiguous. The V gene lost 7 bases and the J gene lost 6 bases, with 18 bases spanning the gap. CDR1 is MNHNY and CDR2 is SVGAGI in the germline V gene (reference sequence). The CDR3 runs to 14 residues. CDR3 DNA: TGTGCCAGCACCCAATGGAGGGCTCTGGATGGCTACACCTTC. The encoded protein is CASTQWRALDGYTF.

The J gene is TRBJ1-5, the V gene TRBV19, with a tentative D call TRBD1 (5 bases). The CDR3 has 13 amino acids. CDR1 is LNHDA and CDR2 is SQIVND in the germline V gene (reference sequence). The V end was cut by 6 bases, the J end by 5 bases, with 11 bases between. The chain's CDR3 is CASRSRDHQPQHF. The CDR3 coding sequence is TGTGCCAGTAGGAGCAGGGATCATCAGCCCCAGCATTTT. Together with reference TRBV19 and TRBJ1-5, the CDR3 gives the full variable domain: DGGITQSPKYLFRKEGQNVTLSCEQNLNHDAMYWYRQDPGQGLRLIYYSQIVNDFQKGDIAEGYSVSREKKESFPLTVTSAQKNPTAFYLCASRSRDHQPQHFGDGTRLSIL.

This chain uses TRBV4-1 with TRBJ1-2; no definite D call. The germline V and J ends were trimmed by 0 bases and 1 base, with 9 bases remaining between them. The CDR3 totals 15 residues. Per the germline V gene, CDR1 is MGHRA and CDR2 is YSYEKL. DNA of the CDR3: TGCGCCAGCAGCCAAGAAATGAACAGTAACTATGGCTACACCTTC. Translating gives CASSQEMNSNYGYTF.

A few counts support this clonotype. The rearrangement uses TRBV7-8 and TRBJ1-1, with 7 bases aligning to TRBD1. CDR1 and CDR2 from the germline V gene are SGHVS and FQNEAQ. The V segment lost 4 bases and the J segment 1 base; nucleotides outside the gene matches: 6. The CDR3 runs 15 residues. The CDR3 coding sequence is TGTGCCAGCAGCTCAAGGGGGCAGCCGAACACTGAAGCTTTCTTT. It is translated as CASSSRGQPNTEAFF.

This clonotype occurred many times. The CDR3 DNA sequence: TGTGCCAGTAGTCTCTCCGGAGACTCCTACAATGAGCAGTTCTTC. It yields the protein CASSLSGDSYNEQFF. The J gene is TRBJ2-1, the V gene TRBV19, with D hard to call. Germline V gene lookup returns CDR1 LNHDA and CDR2 SQIVND (reference sequence). The germline V and J ends were trimmed by 5 bases and 0 bases, with 11 bases remaining between them. The CDR3 is 15 residues long.

The CDR3 loop is CASSRYPERKNYGYTF. The CDR3 bases are TGTGCCAGTAGTAGATACCCGGAGAGGAAGAACTATGGCTACACCTTC. The V call is TRBV19, the J call TRBJ1-2; D is uncertain. V shed 4 bases and J shed 2 bases, with 17 bases lying between them. This CDR3 has 16 residues. Germline values: CDR1 LNHDA, CDR2 SQIVND (reference sequence).

This clonotype appeared many times. This chain links TRBV7-8 with TRBJ1-4, with a weak D call TRBD1 (6 bases). The germline gives CDR1 SGHVS, CDR2 FQNEAQ. The CDR3 length is 13 residues. Between the trimmed V and J ends, which lost 6 bases and 8 bases, there was a span of 13 bases. The CDR3, as DNA: TGTGCCAGCAGATCGACTAGGGGGGAAAAACTGTTTTTT. This translates into CASRSTRGEKLFF.

This clonotype occurred a few times. V usage is TRBV10-3 and J usage is TRBJ2-1; D may be TRBD1 (5 bases). There are 15 residues in the CDR3. Trimming took off 7 bases at V and 2 bases at J, with 15 bases between the two ends. CDR1 is ENHRY and CDR2 is SYGVKD in the germline V gene. The CDR3 nucleotides are TGTGCCATCATCAACGGTAGCAGGGCCTACAATGAGCAGTTCTTC. Translating it yields CAIINGSRAYNEQFF.

This clonotype was observed a few times. The J gene is TRBJ1-2, the V gene TRBV4-1, with D possibly TRBD1 on 6 matching bases. Deletions cut 1 base from V and 5 bases from J, with 11 bases between. The CDR3 covers 14 residues. The germline gives CDR1 MGHRA, CDR2 YSYEKL. The CDR3 protein is CASSQVLGTYGYTF. Here the CDR3 DNA reads TGCGCCAGCAGCCAAGTATTGGGGACATATGGCTACACCTTC.

This clonotype was recorded at least ten times. This rearrangement joins TRBV7-9 to TRBJ1-2, with 7 bases aligning to TRBD1. The CDR3 extends over 13 amino acids. Germline CDR1 is SEHNR and CDR2 is FQNEAQ (reference sequence). V was pared by 4 bases and J by 5 bases, with 4 bases of the junction left unmatched. The chain's CDR3 is CASSSGQEYGYTF. For the CDR3, the DNA is TGTGCCAGCAGCTCCGGACAGGAGTATGGCTACACCTTC.

This clonotype was recorded at least ten times. The gene calls are TRBV7-8 and TRBJ2-1; TRBD2 matches at 7 bases. The CDR3 loop spans 15 amino acids. Germline CDR1 reads SGHVS; CDR2 reads FQNEAQ. With V trimmed by 3 bases and J by 6 bases, 8 bases remained unmatched. DNA for the CDR3: TGTGCCAGCAGCTTTGGGCTAGCGGCAGCCAATGAGCAGTTCTTC. Its protein product is CASSFGLAAANEQFF.